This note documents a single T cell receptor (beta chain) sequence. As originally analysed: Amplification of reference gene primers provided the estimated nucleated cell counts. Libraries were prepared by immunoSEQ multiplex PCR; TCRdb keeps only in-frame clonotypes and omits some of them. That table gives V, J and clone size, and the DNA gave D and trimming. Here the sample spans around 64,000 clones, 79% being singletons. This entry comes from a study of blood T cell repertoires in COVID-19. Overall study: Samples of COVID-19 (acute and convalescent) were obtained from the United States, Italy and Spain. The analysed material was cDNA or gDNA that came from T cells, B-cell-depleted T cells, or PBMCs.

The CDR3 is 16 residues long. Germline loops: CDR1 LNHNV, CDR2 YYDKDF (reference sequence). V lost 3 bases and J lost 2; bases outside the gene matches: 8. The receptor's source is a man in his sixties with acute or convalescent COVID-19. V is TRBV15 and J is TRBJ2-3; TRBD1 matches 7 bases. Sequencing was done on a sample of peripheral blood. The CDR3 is CATSSMGQRYTDTQYF. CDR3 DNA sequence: TGTGCCACCAGCAGTATGGGACAGCGATACACAGATACGCAGTATTTT.